Listed below are T cell receptor beta chains from one sample, sequenced in a study of CD8 T cells in Susac syndrome. MiXCR, applied by TCRdb to the immunoSEQ multiplex PCR reads, yields one record per CDR3 protein. The repertoire holds around 25,000 distinct CDR3 sequences, with just over 90% as singletons. What was sequenced was CD8+ T cells from PBMCs. The receptor set was obtained from a human donor with Susac syndrome. Both conserved end residues are part of each CDR3. Each record gives: J gene, V gene, CDR3 protein.

J gene: TRBJ2-1
V gene: TRBV24-1
CDR3 protein: CATSDLKASAGGMNEQFF

J gene: TRBJ1-2
V gene: TRBV11-1
CDR3 protein: CASSPGTLTKGDYGYTF

J gene: TRBJ2-1
V gene: TRBV2
CDR3 protein: CAREDRDTGEQFF

J gene: TRBJ2-2
V gene: TRBV5-6
CDR3 protein: CASSFLTGELFF

J gene: TRBJ1-2
V gene: TRBV5-4
CDR3 protein: CASSFKGQRYGYTF

J gene: TRBJ2-6
V gene: TRBV15
CDR3 protein: CATSRERQFSGANVLTF

J gene: TRBJ1-2
V gene: TRBV11-3
CDR3 protein: CASSLDPTGGYGYTF

J gene: TRBJ1-4
V gene: TRBV28
CDR3 protein: CASSYRHSSNEKLFF

J gene: TRBJ2-5
V gene: TRBV3-1
CDR3 protein: CASSQDLEGLAGDEGTQYF

J gene: TRBJ2-7
V gene: TRBV28
CDR3 protein: CASRGTGLVVFSGYEQYF

J gene: TRBJ1-1
V gene: TRBV5-1
CDR3 protein: CASSLYPGQSNTEAFF

J gene: TRBJ1-1
V gene: TRBV15
CDR3 protein: CATEGQENTEAFF

J gene: TRBJ2-7
V gene: TRBV3-1
CDR3 protein: CASSQAYEQYF

J gene: TRBJ1-5
V gene: TRBV5-4
CDR3 protein: CASSVDTGLQPQHF

J gene: TRBJ1-2
V gene: TRBV6-2/TRBV6-3
CDR3 protein: CASSPSRGYTF

J gene: TRBJ2-3
V gene: TRBV6-4
CDR3 protein: CASSDSKGASTDTQYF

J gene: TRBJ2-2
V gene: TRBV28
CDR3 protein: CASSLSSNTGELFF

J gene: TRBJ2-3
V gene: TRBV6-2/TRBV6-3
CDR3 protein: CASSYKSDTQYF

J gene: TRBJ2-1
V gene: TRBV20-1
CDR3 protein: CSAAPTGGTYNEQFF

J gene: TRBJ2-2
V gene: TRBV7-2
CDR3 protein: CASSLVVSTGELFF

J gene: TRBJ1-1
V gene: TRBV11-2
CDR3 protein: CASSFGTGGAMNTEAFF

J gene: TRBJ1-2
V gene: TRBV20-1
CDR3 protein: CSARDPVLFHYGYTF

J gene: TRBJ2-2
V gene: TRBV2
CDR3 protein: CASSAGQGAGELFF

J gene: TRBJ2-1
V gene: TRBV20-1
CDR3 protein: CSARELAGGTEQFF

J gene: TRBJ2-1
V gene: TRBV7-9
CDR3 protein: CASSSSGDSYNEQFF

J gene: TRBJ1-5
V gene: TRBV6-5
CDR3 protein: CASSLVGGTQPQHF

J gene: TRBJ2-5
V gene: TRBV7-9
CDR3 protein: CASSDWDRHQETQYF

J gene: TRBJ1-1
V gene: TRBV27
CDR3 protein: CASSYSGTGGVAFF

J gene: TRBJ2-2
V gene: TRBV7-8
CDR3 protein: CASSWAGLTGELFF

J gene: TRBJ1-1
V gene: TRBV6-2/TRBV6-3
CDR3 protein: CASSGLYPGNTEAFF

J gene: TRBJ2-7
V gene: TRBV2
CDR3 protein: CASSGGRGEQYF

J gene: TRBJ2-7
V gene: TRBV7-9
CDR3 protein: CASSAQDRAPYEQYF

J gene: TRBJ2-7
V gene: TRBV29-1
CDR3 protein: CSVQRRVGRGGYEQYF

J gene: TRBJ2-2
V gene: TRBV7-7
CDR3 protein: CASSIGPGELFF

J gene: TRBJ2-2
V gene: TRBV19
CDR3 protein: CASSIGANTGELFF

J gene: TRBJ2-3
V gene: TRBV7-6
CDR3 protein: CASSLASTGGGTDTQYF

J gene: TRBJ2-5
V gene: TRBV27
CDR3 protein: CASTSDSEETQYF

J gene: TRBJ2-2
V gene: TRBV19
CDR3 protein: CASSWASGDLGELFF

J gene: TRBJ2-7
V gene: TRBV13
CDR3 protein: CASSPQTGTGKYEQYF

J gene: TRBJ2-5
V gene: TRBV27
CDR3 protein: CASSLGVGTQYF

J gene: TRBJ2-3
V gene: TRBV6-1
CDR3 protein: CASSPTDRGGLLFGSDTQYF

J gene: TRBJ1-1
V gene: TRBV27
CDR3 protein: CASRAGGYAFF

J gene: TRBJ2-7
V gene: TRBV7-9
CDR3 protein: CASIAAMGEQYF

J gene: TRBJ2-7
V gene: TRBV7-9
CDR3 protein: CASSLGTVNEQYF

J gene: TRBJ2-4
V gene: TRBV7-2
CDR3 protein: CASSTGAKNIQYF